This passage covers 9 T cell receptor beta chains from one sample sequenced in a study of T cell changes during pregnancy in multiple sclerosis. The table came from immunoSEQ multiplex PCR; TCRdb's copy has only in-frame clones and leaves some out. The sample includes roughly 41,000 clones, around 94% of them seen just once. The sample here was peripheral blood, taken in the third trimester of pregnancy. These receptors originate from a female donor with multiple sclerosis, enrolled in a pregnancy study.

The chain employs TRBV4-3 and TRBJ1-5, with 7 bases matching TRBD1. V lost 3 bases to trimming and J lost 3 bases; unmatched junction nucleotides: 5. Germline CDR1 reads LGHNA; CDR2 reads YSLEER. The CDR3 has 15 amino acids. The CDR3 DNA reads TGCGCCAGCAGCCAGACAGGGAGTCCCAATCAGCCCCAGCATTTT. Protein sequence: CASSQTGSPNQPQHF.

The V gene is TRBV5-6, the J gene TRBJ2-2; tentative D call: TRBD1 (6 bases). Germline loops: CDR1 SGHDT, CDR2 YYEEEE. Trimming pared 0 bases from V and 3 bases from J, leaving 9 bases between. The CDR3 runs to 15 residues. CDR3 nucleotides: TGTGCCAGCAGCTTGGTACAGGGTGACACCGGGGAGCTGTTTTTT. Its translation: CASSLVQGDTGELFF.

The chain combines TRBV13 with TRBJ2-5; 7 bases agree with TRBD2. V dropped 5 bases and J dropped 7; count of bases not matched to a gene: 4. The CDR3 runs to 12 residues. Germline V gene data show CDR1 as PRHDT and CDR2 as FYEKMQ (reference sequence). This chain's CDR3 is CASSRLAGTQYF. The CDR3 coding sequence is TGTGCCAGCAGCCGACTAGCTGGGACCCAGTACTTC.

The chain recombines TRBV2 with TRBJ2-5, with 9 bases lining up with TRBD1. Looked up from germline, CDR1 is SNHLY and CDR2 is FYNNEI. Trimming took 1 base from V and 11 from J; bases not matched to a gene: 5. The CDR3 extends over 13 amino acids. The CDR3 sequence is CASSEEGGQGQYF. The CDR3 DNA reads TGTGCCAGCAGTGAAGAAGGGGGACAGGGTCAGTACTTC.

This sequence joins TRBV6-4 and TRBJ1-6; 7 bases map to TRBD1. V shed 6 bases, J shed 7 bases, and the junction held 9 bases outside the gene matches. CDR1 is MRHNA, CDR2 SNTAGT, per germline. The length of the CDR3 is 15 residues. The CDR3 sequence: CASSSGTVENSPLHF. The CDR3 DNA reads TGTGCCAGCAGCTCCGGGACAGTAGAAAATTCACCCCTCCACTTT.

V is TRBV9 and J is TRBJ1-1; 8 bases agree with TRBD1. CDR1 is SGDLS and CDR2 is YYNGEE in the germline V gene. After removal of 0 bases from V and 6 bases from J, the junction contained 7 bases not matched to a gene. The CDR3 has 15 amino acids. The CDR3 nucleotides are TGTGCCAGCAGCGTAGACGGACAGGGAGGGGCTGAAGCTTTCTTT. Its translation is CASSVDGQGGAEAFF.

Here the CDR3 reads CAWSRPGGTQPQHF. The CDR3 coding sequence is TGTGCCTGGAGTAGACCAGGGGGGACTCAGCCCCAGCATTTT. The chain links TRBV30 to TRBJ1-5, with 7 bases lining up with TRBD1. V gave up 2 bases and J gave up 6 bases; unmatched junction bases: 7. This CDR3 has 14 residues. The V gene's germline CDR1 is GTSNPN and CDR2 SVGIG (reference sequence). Using reference TRBV30 and TRBJ1-5 for the parts outside the CDR3, the full variable domain is SQTIHQWPATLVQPVGSPLSLECTVEGTSNPNLYWYRQAAGRGLQLLFYSVGIGQISSEVPQNLSASRPQDRQFILSSKKLLLSDSGFYLCAWSRPGGTQPQHFGDGTRLSIL.

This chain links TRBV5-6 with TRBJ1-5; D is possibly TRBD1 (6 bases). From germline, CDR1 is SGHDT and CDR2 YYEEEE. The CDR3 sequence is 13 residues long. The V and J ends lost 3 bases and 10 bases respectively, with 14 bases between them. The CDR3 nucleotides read TGTGCCAGCAGCTCCACTGGGGGCCTACCCCAGCATTTT. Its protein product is CASSSTGGLPQHF.

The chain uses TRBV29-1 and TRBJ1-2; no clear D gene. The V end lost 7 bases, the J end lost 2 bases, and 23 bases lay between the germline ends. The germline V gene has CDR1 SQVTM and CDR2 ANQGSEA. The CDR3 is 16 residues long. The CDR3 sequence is CSAHLSGAQTNYGYTF. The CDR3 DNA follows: TGCAGCGCGCACCTGTCGGGTGCCCAGACGAACTATGGCTACACCTTC.